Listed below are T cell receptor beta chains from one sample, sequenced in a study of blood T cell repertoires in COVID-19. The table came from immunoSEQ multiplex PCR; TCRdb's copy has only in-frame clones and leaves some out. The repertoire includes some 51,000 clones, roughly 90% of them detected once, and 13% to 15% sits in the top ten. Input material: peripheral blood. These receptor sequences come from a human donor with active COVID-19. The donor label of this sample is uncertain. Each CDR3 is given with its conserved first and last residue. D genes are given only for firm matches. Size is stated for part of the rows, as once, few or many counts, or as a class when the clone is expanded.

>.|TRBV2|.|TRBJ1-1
CASRGQVAFF
TGTGCCAGCAGGGGGCAGGTGGCTTTCTTT
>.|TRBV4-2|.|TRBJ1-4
CASSQDQANNEKLFF
TGTGCCAGCAGCCAAGACCAGGCTAATAATGAAAAACTGTTTTTT
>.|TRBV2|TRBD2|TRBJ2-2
CASRGGRDGNTGELFF
TGTGCCAGCCGGGGGGGTCGGGACGGGAACACCGGGGAGCTGTTTTTT
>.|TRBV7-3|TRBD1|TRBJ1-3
CASSPGTGSNTIYF
TGTGCCAGCAGCCCCGGGACAGGGTCAAACACCATATATTTT
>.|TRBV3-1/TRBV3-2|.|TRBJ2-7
CASSQAEGSYEQYF
TGTGCCAGCAGCCAAGCTGAGGGATCCTACGAGCAGTACTTC
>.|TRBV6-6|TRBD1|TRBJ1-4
CASSYRTGVEKLFF
TGTGCCAGCAGTTACAGGACAGGGGTTGAAAAACTGTTTTTT
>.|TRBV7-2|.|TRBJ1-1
CASSELSPEAFF
TGTGCCAGCAGCGAACTAAGCCCTGAAGCTTTCTTT
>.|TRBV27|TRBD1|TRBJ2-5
CASSSTGVGQETQYF
TGTGCCAGCAGTAGCACAGGGGTAGGGCAAGAGACCCAGTACTTC
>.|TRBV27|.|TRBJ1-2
CASSLDNRYGYTF
TGTGCCAGCAGTTTAGACAATAGGTATGGCTACACCTTC
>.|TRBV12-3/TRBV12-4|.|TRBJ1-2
CASSPGAYGYTF
TGTGCCAGCAGTCCAGGGGCCTATGGCTACACCTTC
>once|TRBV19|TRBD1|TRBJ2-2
CASSLLGTGDTGELFF
TGTGCCAGTAGTCTCCTCGGGACAGGGGACACCGGGGAGCTGTTTTTT
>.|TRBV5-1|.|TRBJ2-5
CASSLEAGWQQTQYF
TGCGCCAGCAGCTTGGAGGCAGGTTGGCAACAGACCCAGTACTTC
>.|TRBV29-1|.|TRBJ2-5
CSVEENRQETQYF
TGCAGCGTTGAAGAGAACAGACAAGAGACCCAGTACTTC
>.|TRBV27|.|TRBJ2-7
CASSFGQGLGEQYF
TGTGCCAGCAGTTTCGGGCAGGGATTAGGCGAGCAGTACTTC
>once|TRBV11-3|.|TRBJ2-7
CASSLGAGPYEQYF
TGTGCCAGCAGCTTAGGGGCCGGCCCCTACGAGCAGTACTTC
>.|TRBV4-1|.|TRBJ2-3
CASSQDQDTQYF
TGCGCCAGCAGCCAAGATCAAGATACGCAGTATTTT
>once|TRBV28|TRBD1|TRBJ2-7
CASRPGQPYEQYF
TGTGCCAGCAGGCCGGGACAGCCATACGAGCAGTACTTC
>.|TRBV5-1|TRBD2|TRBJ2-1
CASSLASGRYEQFF
TGCGCCAGCAGCTTGGCTAGCGGGAGGTATGAGCAGTTCTTC
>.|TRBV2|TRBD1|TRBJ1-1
CASVRTGTNTEAFF
TGTGCCAGCGTAAGGACAGGGACGAACACTGAAGCTTTCTTT
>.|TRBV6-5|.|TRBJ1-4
CASSYSEGTEKLFF
TGTGCCAGCAGTTACTCGGAGGGGACTGAAAAACTGTTTTTT
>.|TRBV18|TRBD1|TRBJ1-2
CASSPRQGYGYTF
TGTGCCAGCTCACCGCGACAGGGGTATGGCTACACCTTC
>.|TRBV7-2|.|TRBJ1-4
CASSLRGGEGEKLFF
TGTGCCAGCAGCTTACGAGGCGGGGAGGGAGAAAAACTGTTTTTT
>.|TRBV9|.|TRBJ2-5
CASSATGLQETQYF
TGTGCCAGCAGCGCAACGGGACTCCAAGAGACCCAGTACTTC
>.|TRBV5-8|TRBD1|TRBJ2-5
CASSSGQGTQETQYF
TGTGCCAGCAGCTCGGGACAGGGGACCCAAGAGACCCAGTACTTC
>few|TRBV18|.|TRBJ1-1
CASSPPGRATEAFF
TGTGCCAGCTCACCACCTGGCAGGGCCACTGAAGCTTTCTTT
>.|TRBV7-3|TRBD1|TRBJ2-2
CASSLRDRYTGELFF
TGTGCCAGCAGCTTAAGGGACAGATACACCGGGGAGCTGTTTTTT
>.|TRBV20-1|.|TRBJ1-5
CSASRIVEEVPQHF
TGCAGTGCTAGTCGGATTGTGGAGGAGGTGCCCCAGCATTTT
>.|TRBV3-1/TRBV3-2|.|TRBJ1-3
CASSQPGRGNTIYF
TGTGCCAGCAGCCAACCAGGGCGGGGAAACACCATATATTTT
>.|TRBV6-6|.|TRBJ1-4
CASSYSPGMGEKLFF
TGTGCCAGCAGTTACTCCCCGGGGATGGGTGAAAAACTGTTTTTT
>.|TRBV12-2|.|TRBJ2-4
CASRFDTGVAAKNIQYF
TGTGCAAGTCGCTTCGATACAGGGGTAGCAGCCAAAAACATTCAGTACTTC
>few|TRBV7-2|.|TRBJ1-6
CASELGPRNSPLHF
TGTGCCAGCGAACTCGGCCCTAGGAATTCACCCCTCCACTTT
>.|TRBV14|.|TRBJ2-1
CASAPGGNEQFF
TGTGCCAGCGCTCCCGGGGGCAATGAGCAGTTCTTC
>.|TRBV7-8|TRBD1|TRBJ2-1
CASSLDRPAEQFF
TGTGCCAGCAGCTTGGACAGGCCTGCTGAGCAGTTCTTC
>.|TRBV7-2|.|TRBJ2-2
CASSLMRASTGELFF
TGTGCCAGCAGCTTAATGAGGGCGAGTACCGGGGAGCTGTTTTTT
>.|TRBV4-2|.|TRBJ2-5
CASSQPGTRETQYF
TGTGCCAGCAGCCAACCCGGGACAAGGGAGACCCAGTACTTC
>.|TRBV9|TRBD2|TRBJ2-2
CASSVGGGARTGELFF
TGTGCCAGCAGCGTAGGGGGAGGGGCGCGGACCGGGGAGCTGTTTTTT